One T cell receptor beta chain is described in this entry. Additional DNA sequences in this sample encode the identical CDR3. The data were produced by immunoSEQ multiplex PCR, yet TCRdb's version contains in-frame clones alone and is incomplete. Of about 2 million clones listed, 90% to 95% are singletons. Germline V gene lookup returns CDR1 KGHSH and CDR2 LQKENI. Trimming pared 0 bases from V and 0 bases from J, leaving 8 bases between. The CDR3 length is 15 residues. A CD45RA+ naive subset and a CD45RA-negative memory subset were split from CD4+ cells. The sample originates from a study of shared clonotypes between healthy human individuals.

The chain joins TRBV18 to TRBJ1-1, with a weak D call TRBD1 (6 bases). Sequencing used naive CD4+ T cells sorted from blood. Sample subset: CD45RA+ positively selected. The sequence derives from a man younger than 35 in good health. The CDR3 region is CASSPPTGVNTEAFF. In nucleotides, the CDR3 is TGTGCCAGCTCACCACCGACAGGTGTGAACACTGAAGCTTTCTTT. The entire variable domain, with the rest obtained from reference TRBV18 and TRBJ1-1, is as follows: NAGVMQNPRHLVRRRGQEARLRCSPMKGHSHVYWYRQLPEEGLKFMVYLQKENIIDESGMPKERFSAEFPKEGPSILRIQQVVRGDSAAYFCASSPPTGVNTEAFFGQGTRLTVV.